Following are 18 T cell receptor beta chains from one sample sequenced in a study of T cell responses to AZD1222 COVID-19 vaccine. Repertoires were generated with immunoSEQ multiplex PCR, while TCRdb's copy carries only in-frame clones and drops some. Of fewer than 200,000 clones in the sample, roughly 92% are singletons; the top ten hold over 1.5%. Sequenced here: peripheral blood, sampled on day 0 of AZD1222 vaccination. These receptor sequences come from an adult in good health.

The V and J genes are TRBV7-8 and TRBJ2-2, with 10 bases matching TRBD2. This CDR3 comprises 17 residues. V shed 2 bases, J shed 3 bases, and the junction held 6 bases outside the gene matches. Germline loops: CDR1 SGHVS, CDR2 FQNEAQ. The CDR3 DNA follows: TGTGCCAGCAGCTTATTGAGGACTAGCGGATACACCGGGGAGCTGTTTTTT. This translates into CASSLLRTSGYTGELFF. Complete variable domain (other parts from reference TRBV7-8 and TRBJ2-2): GAGVSQSPRYKVAKRGQDVALRCDPISGHVSLFWYQQALGQGPEFLTYFQNEAQLDKSGLPSDRFFAERPEGSVSTLKIQRTQQEDSAVYLCASSLLRTSGYTGELFFGEGSRLTVL.

In regard to this clone: The sample holds other DNA sequences that translate to the same CDR3. The chain has TRBV25-1 and TRBJ1-5; 9 bases match TRBD1. CDR1 is MGHDK, CDR2 SYGVNS, per germline. CDR3 size: 14 residues. Trimming removed 6 bases from V and 1 base from J; junction bases left unmatched: 1. The chain's CDR3 is CASRGQGSNQPQHF. In DNA, the CDR3 is TGTGCCAGCAGAGGACAGGGGAGCAATCAGCCCCAGCATTTT.

The gene calls are TRBV20-1 and TRBJ1-3, with a possible D match to TRBD1 (6 bases). This CDR3 region has 13 residues. V shed 3 bases and J shed 7 bases, with 13 bases lying between them. The germline V gene has CDR1 DFQATT and CDR2 SNEGSKA (reference sequence). The DNA of the CDR3 is TGCAGTGCTAGTAACAGGGAACACAACACCATATATTTT. Its translation: CSASNREHNTIYF.

This clone was detected once. The chain carries TRBV7-2 and TRBJ2-3; D may be TRBD2 (6 bases). The germline V and J ends were trimmed by 5 bases and 1 base, with 13 bases remaining between them. The V gene's germline CDR1 is SGHTA and CDR2 FQGNSA. The CDR3 has 15 amino acids. The CDR3 protein is CASSPGGAGTDTQYF. As DNA, the CDR3 is TGTGCCAGCAGCCCGGGCGGGGCAGGCACAGATACGCAGTATTTT.

The rearrangement links TRBV5-1 to TRBJ2-7; TRBD1 might be the D (6 bases). The CDR3 is made up of 12 amino acids. Trimming shortened V by 4 bases and J by 4 bases, and 9 bases separated the two germline ends. Germline CDR1 SGHRS, CDR2 YFSETQ. This CDR3 is CASSLGQYEQYF. The CDR3 DNA reads TGCGCCAGCAGCCTAGGACAGTACGAGCAGTACTTC.

This clone was counted only a few times. The rearrangement uses TRBV27 and TRBJ1-2; D is unclear. Germline V gives CDR1 MNHEY, CDR2 SMNVEV (reference sequence). There are 14 residues in the CDR3. Trimming took 3 bases from V and 4 from J, leaving 12 bases between them. CDR3 DNA: TGTGCCAGCAGTTTTTCACAGAGCTTCTATGGCTACACCTTC. Its protein product is CASSFSQSFYGYTF.

J is TRBJ1-1 and V is TRBV19; TRBD1 matches at 11 bases. The J segment lost 1 base and the V segment lost 6 bases, leaving 4 bases of the junction unmatched. The CDR3 sequence is 15 residues long. Germline V CDR1 and CDR2: LNHDA, SQIVND (reference sequence). This CDR3 reads CASRDRGPSNTEAFF. DNA for the CDR3: TGTGCCAGTAGGGACAGGGGGCCCTCGAACACTGAAGCTTTCTTT.

The chain links TRBV12-3 or TRBV12-4 to TRBJ2-7, with no clear D. V lost 6 bases to trimming and J lost 7 bases, with 13 bases between them. This CDR3 comprises 12 residues. This chain's CDR3 is CASSSWIKEQYF. DNA of the CDR3: TGTGCCAGCAGCTCTTGGATAAAAGAGCAGTACTTC.

This rearrangement joins TRBV4-1 to TRBJ2-2; D is uncertain. CDR3 length equals 14 residues. Trimming pared 0 bases from V and 7 bases from J, leaving 9 bases between. The germline V gene has CDR1 MGHRA and CDR2 YSYEKL. In nucleotides, the CDR3 is TGCGCCAGCAGCCAAGATGGGGTAGGCGGGGAGCTGTTTTTT. It yields the protein CASSQDGVGGELFF.

The CDR3 DNA reads TGTGCCAGCAGCCAACATGCTAGCGTTACCGGGGAGCTGTTTTTT. It specifies CASSQHASVTGELFF. The chain couples TRBV3-1 (or the pseudogene TRBV3-2) to TRBJ2-2, with D perhaps TRBD2 (6 bases). CDR1 and CDR2 (germline): LGHDT, YNNKEL (reference sequence). The CDR3 length is 15 residues. Trimming pared 2 bases from V and 5 bases from J, leaving 12 bases between.

On this clone: The same CDR3 arises from other DNA sequences in this sample as well. This chain joins TRBV10-3 and TRBJ1-1, with D unclear. Trimming pared 2 bases from V and 4 bases from J, leaving 8 bases between. The CDR3 has 13 amino acids. Germline V lookup: CDR1 ENHRY, CDR2 SYGVKD. The CDR3 region is CAISEREGTEAFF. The CDR3 nucleotides are TGTGCCATCAGTGAGAGAGAAGGCACTGAAGCTTTCTTT.

The chain links TRBV7-2 to TRBJ1-4; D remains unclear. The CDR3 is made up of 12 amino acids. The germline gives CDR1 SGHTA, CDR2 FQGNSA. V shed 3 bases and J shed 5 bases, with 4 bases lying between them. This CDR3 reads CASSFPNEKLFF. DNA for the CDR3: TGTGCCAGCAGCTTCCCGAATGAAAAACTGTTTTTT.

The V gene is TRBV14, the J gene TRBJ2-5; the D is unclear. Germline loops: CDR1 SGHDN, CDR2 FVKESK. The CDR3 runs 13 residues. Trimming removed 4 bases at V and 3 bases at J, with 9 bases between. The CDR3 DNA reads as TGTGCCAGCAGCCGAAAGTTGGAAGAGACCCAGTACTTC. Protein product: CASSRKLEETQYF. The entire variable domain, with the rest obtained from reference TRBV14 and TRBJ2-5, is as follows: EAGVTQFPSHSVIEKGQTVTLRCDPISGHDNLYWYRRVMGKEIKFLLHFVKESKQDESGMPNNRFLAERTGGTYSTLKVQPAELEDSGVYFCASSRKLEETQYFGPGTRLLVL.

The genes are TRBV5-1 and TRBJ2-1, with 7 bases aligning to TRBD2. V lost 2 bases, J lost 7 bases, and 15 bases stayed unmatched. The CDR3 consists of 17 residues. CDR1 and CDR2 from the germline V gene are SGHRS and YFSETQ. The CDR3 reads CASSFGDLAGAKNEQFF. Here the CDR3 DNA reads TGCGCCAGCAGCTTCGGTGACCTGGCGGGAGCGAAAAATGAGCAGTTCTTC.

The chain is built from TRBV12-3 or TRBV12-4 and TRBJ2-1; D is uncertain. The V end was cut by 3 bases, the J end by 4 bases, with 7 bases between. The CDR3 has 13 amino acids. The CDR3 DNA sequence: TGTGCCAGCAGTTTCGGCTGGTACAATGAGCAGTTCTTC. It encodes CASSFGWYNEQFF.

The gene calls are TRBV3-1 (or the pseudogene TRBV3-2) and TRBJ1-2, with D perhaps matching TRBD1 (5 bases). CDR1 LGHDT and CDR2 YNNKEL come from the germline V gene (reference sequence). Deletions cut 2 bases from V and 0 bases from J, with 7 bases between. The CDR3 covers 14 residues. The chain's CDR3 is CASSQQGSNYGYTF. In nucleotides, the CDR3 is TGTGCCAGCAGCCAACAGGGATCTAACTATGGCTACACCTTC.

The chain is built from TRBV4-2 and TRBJ1-1; D unclear. Germline CDR1 is LGHNA and CDR2 is YNFKEQ. V was pared by 4 bases and J by 4 bases, with 13 bases between. This CDR3 region has 14 residues. CDR3 coding DNA: TGTGCCAGCAGCCGAGAAGGACTGCCCACTGAAGCTTTCTTT. It specifies CASSREGLPTEAFF.

The rearrangement uses TRBV30 and TRBJ1-6, with D possibly TRBD1 on 5 matching bases. The V and J ends lost 4 bases and 13 bases respectively, with 20 bases between them. Germline values: CDR1 GTSNPN, CDR2 SVGIG (reference sequence). CDR3 length equals 14 residues. As DNA, the CDR3 is TGTGCCTGGACCCTCCAGGGTGGATTTTCCCCCCTCCACTTT. It translates to CAWTLQGGFSPLHF.